This T cell receptor (beta chain) was retrieved from a study of somatic mutations in cytotoxic T cells in rheumatoid arthritis. General observations from the study: Statistically, CD8+ T-cell clonality was not significantly distinct between individuals with rheumatoid arthritis and age-matched healthy controls. Each of about an eighth of the roughly 65 patients had a largest CD8+ clone that made up more than 20% of CD8+ cells.

Positive magnetic bead selection was used to isolate CD4+ and CD8+ cells; purity was checked by flow cytometry. The data were produced by immunoSEQ multiplex PCR, yet TCRdb's version contains in-frame clones alone and is incomplete. The sample contains tens of thousands of clones, 70% to 85% of which appear only once. This clone came up once. Antigen specificity is unknown. This sequence originates from a man aged 40-49 years in good health. The sequenced sample was CD8+ T cells sorted from blood.

The CDR3 bases are TGTGCTAGTGGGTACGGGACACAGAACACCGGGGAGCTGTTTTTT. This codes for CASGYGTQNTGELFF. J is TRBJ2-2 and V is TRBV12-5; tentative D call: TRBD1 (6 bases). The CDR3 runs to 15 residues. The V and J ends lost 6 bases and 1 base respectively, with 12 bases between them. Germline values: CDR1 LGHNT, CDR2 FRNRAP.